This TCR beta chain was sequenced for a study of cytomegalovirus exposure and HLA in healthy donors. Study observations and caveats: By a later analysis, the bulk of CMV-associated TCR beta chains appeared HLA-restricted.

About this clone: Its matching antigen is unknown.

13 Jbeta primers and 60 Vbeta primers were used for the PCR. Produced via immunoSEQ multiplex PCR; TCRdb's table is partial and in-frame only. The sample has over 70,000 clones, just over 75% seen once. Nominal health characterized the donors when sampled, though unrecorded immune exposures were likely. The CDR3 runs to 14 residues. CDR1 is LNHDA, CDR2 SQIVND, per germline (reference sequence). V was pared by 3 bases and J by 0 bases, with 8 bases between. The clonotype originates from a man aged 50-59 years in good health and CMV-seropositive. The chain is built from TRBV19 and TRBJ1-1, with D perhaps TRBD1 (5 bases). The sequenced sample consisted of PBMCs. CDR3 sequence: CASSIWGLNTEAFF. The CDR3 DNA reads as TGTGCCAGTAGTATTTGGGGCCTGAACACTGAAGCTTTCTTT.